This passage covers 17 T cell receptor beta chains from one sample sequenced in a study of cytomegalovirus exposure and HLA in healthy donors. The PCR made use of 60 Vbeta and 13 Jbeta primers. Repertoires were generated with immunoSEQ multiplex PCR, while TCRdb's copy carries only in-frame clones and drops some. The table includes some 130,000 clones, 79% detected once. The sample taken for sequencing was PBMCs. These receptors came from a male donor in good health and CMV-seronegative.

The chain is built from TRBV7-9 and TRBJ2-2, with D possibly matching TRBD1 (5 bases). The CDR3 covers 16 residues. CDR1 and CDR2 (germline): SEHNR, FQNEAQ (reference sequence). Trimming took 4 bases from V and 5 from J, leaving 17 bases between them. The CDR3 loop is CASSSQHIRGTGELFF. The CDR3 DNA reads TGTGCCAGCAGCTCGCAGCATATTAGGGGAACCGGGGAGCTGTTTTTT.

Only a few counts were recorded for this clone. The V gene is TRBV10-3, the J gene TRBJ2-6; 7 bases align to TRBD1. The CDR3 extends over 18 amino acids. Germline trimming cut 9 bases from V and 5 bases from J; bases unmatched to any gene: 19. Germline V lookup: CDR1 ENHRY, CDR2 SYGVKD. In DNA, the CDR3 is TGTGCCATGAGCGAACAGGGACAGTCGAGCGTTTGGGCCAACGTCCTGACTTTC. Translation gives CAMSEQGQSSVWANVLTF.

The rearrangement links TRBV21-1 to TRBJ2-7; the table names TRBD1, a call not compared with the DNA. TRBV21-1 represents a pseudogene. This CDR3 is built from 19 residues. CDR3 DNA: TGTGCCAGCAGCAATACGTCATACGTCTTCGGACAGGGCTACTACGAGCAGTACTTC. It is translated as CASSNTSYVFGQGYYEQYF.

The chain couples TRBV2 to TRBJ2-7; D uncertain. Per germline, CDR1 SNHLY and CDR2 FYNNEI. With 1 base removed from V and 4 bases from J, the gap between germline ends came to 5 bases. The CDR3 runs to 12 residues. The CDR3 nucleotides read TGTGCCAGCAGTGAAGAACTATACGAGCAGTACTTC. Translated: CASSEELYEQYF.

This sequence joins TRBV5-1 and TRBJ1-1; the D gene is possibly TRBD1 (6 bases). Between the trimmed V and J ends, which lost 2 bases and 0 bases, there was a span of 8 bases. Looked up from germline, CDR1 is SGHRS and CDR2 is YFSETQ. The CDR3 loop spans 14 amino acids. The chain's CDR3 is CASSFQGMNTEAFF. The CDR3, as DNA: TGCGCCAGCAGCTTCCAGGGGATGAACACTGAAGCTTTCTTT.

This clone has just a few counts. The V and J genes are TRBV19 and TRBJ2-1; D gene uncertain. The CDR3 sequence is 14 residues long. Trimming stripped 5 bases from V and 0 bases from J, with 8 bases between. Germline lookup yields CDR1 LNHDA and CDR2 SQIVND (reference sequence). CDR3 protein: CASSQAYSYNEQFF. Here the CDR3 DNA reads TGTGCCAGTAGTCAGGCGTACTCCTACAATGAGCAGTTCTTC. The full variable domain, with the rest looked up from reference TRBV19 and TRBJ2-1, is DGGITQSPKYLFRKEGQNVTLSCEQNLNHDAMYWYRQDPGQGLRLIYYSQIVNDFQKGDIAEGYSVSREKKESFPLTVTSAQKNPTAFYLCASSQAYSYNEQFFGPGTRLTVL.

This clone was observed a few times. V and J are TRBV6-5 and TRBJ1-2; 7 bases fit TRBD1. The CDR3 loop spans 15 amino acids. The V gene's germline CDR1 is MNHEY and CDR2 SVGAGI. Unmatched junction bases numbered 11, after V lost 6 bases and J lost 4 bases. The CDR3 is CASSGTGASGYGYTF. CDR3 in DNA: TGTGCCAGCAGCGGCACAGGGGCGTCGGGCTATGGCTACACCTTC.

About this clone: Other DNA sequences in the sample encode the same CDR3. The chain recombines TRBV5-1 with TRBJ2-3, with D maybe TRBD2 (6 bases). The CDR3 spans 14 residues. Trimming removed 4 bases at V and 1 base at J, with 10 bases between. The germline V gene encodes CDR1 SGHRS and CDR2 YFSETQ. This CDR3 is CASSPGGGTDTQYF. For the CDR3, the DNA is TGCGCCAGCAGCCCGGGCGGGGGCACAGATACGCAGTATTTT.

This chain links TRBV19 with TRBJ2-5, with 7 bases that match TRBD2. Germline V gene lookup returns CDR1 LNHDA and CDR2 SQIVND (reference sequence). This CDR3 is built from 15 residues. J gave up 4 bases and V 1 base, and 6 bases lay outside the gene matches. The CDR3 nucleotides read TGTGCCAGTAGTATAGGGGGGGGGAGGACAGAGACCCAGTACTTC. It codes for CASSIGGGRTETQYF.

The chain couples TRBV27 to TRBJ1-4; 11 bases align to TRBD1. The CDR3 sequence is 17 residues long. Trimming took 5 bases from V and 4 from J; bases not matched to a gene: 9. Looked up from germline, CDR1 is MNHEY and CDR2 is SMNVEV (reference sequence). The DNA for the CDR3 is TGTGCCAGCAGTAAGGACAGGGGGCCCCCCGGTAATGAAAAACTGTTTTTT. This sequence encodes CASSKDRGPPGNEKLFF.

This chain uses TRBV11-3 with TRBJ1-4; no reliable D call. V was cut by 1 base and J by 3 bases, with 9 bases left in between. CDR1 and CDR2 (germline): SGHNT, YENEEA. This CDR3 has 15 residues. The DNA of the CDR3 is TGTGCCAGCAGCTTAGGAGGGCGCGCTAATGAAAAACTGTTTTTT. Its translation: CASSLGGRANEKLFF.

In its sample, this clone was seen a few times. Other DNA sequences of this sample code for an identical CDR3. J is TRBJ1-1 and V is TRBV6-1; 7 bases align to TRBD1. The V gene end was trimmed by 5 bases and the J gene end by 1 base; junction bases not matched to a gene: 4. Germline lookup yields CDR1 MNHNS and CDR2 SASEGT. This CDR3 is 14 amino acids long. The DNA of the CDR3 is TGTGCCAGCAGTAAGGGACAGACGAACACTGAAGCTTTCTTT. Its translation is CASSKGQTNTEAFF.

V is TRBV30 and J is TRBJ1-4, with TRBD1 matching 7 bases. Germline-derived CDR1 and CDR2 are GTSNPN and SVGIG (reference sequence). The CDR3 has 15 residues. Unmatched junction bases numbered 11, after V lost 3 bases and J lost 7 bases. CDR3 sequence reads: CAWSVRGALSEKLFF. The CDR3 nucleotides are TGTGCCTGGAGCGTCAGGGGGGCGTTGAGTGAAAAACTGTTTTTT.

The chain carries TRBV25-1 and TRBJ1-6, with D hard to call. V was trimmed by 9 bases and J by 0 bases, leaving 15 bases between them. The germline V gene encodes CDR1 MGHDK and CDR2 SYGVNS. This CDR3 contains 16 residues. The CDR3 protein is CASSTTSSSYNSPLHF. As DNA, the CDR3 is TGTGCCAGTTCGACCACATCTAGCTCCTATAATTCACCCCTCCACTTT.

This clone appeared once. The chain employs TRBV4-2 and TRBJ2-7, with D maybe TRBD2 (5 bases). CDR1 is LGHNA, CDR2 YNFKEQ, per germline. This CDR3 has 14 amino acids. V lost 1 base and J lost 5, with 12 bases in between. The CDR3 nucleotides read TGTGCCAGCAGCCAAGTCGGGGAACGGGACGAGCAGTACTTC. Amino acids: CASSQVGERDEQYF.

Comments on this clone: The junction differs from germline at one of its ends, possibly a read error. The sample carries other DNA sequences with the same CDR3. The chain uses TRBV6-1 and TRBJ1-2; weak D call: TRBD1 (6 bases). The CDR3 spans 13 residues. Per germline, CDR1 MNHNS and CDR2 SASEGT. In DNA form, the CDR3 reads TGTGCCAGCAGTGAACAGGGGTTTAATGGCTATACCTTC. Amino acid sequence: CASSEQGFNGYTF.

This clone was counted only a few times. V is TRBV6-1 and J is TRBJ1-1; D might be TRBD1 (6 bases). Germline values: CDR1 MNHNS, CDR2 SASEGT. Trimming removed 6 bases at V and 1 base at J, with 9 bases between. This CDR3 is 13 amino acids long. The CDR3 sequence is CASSQGQNTEAFF. CDR3 DNA: TGTGCCAGCAGCCAGGGACAGAACACTGAAGCTTTCTTT.